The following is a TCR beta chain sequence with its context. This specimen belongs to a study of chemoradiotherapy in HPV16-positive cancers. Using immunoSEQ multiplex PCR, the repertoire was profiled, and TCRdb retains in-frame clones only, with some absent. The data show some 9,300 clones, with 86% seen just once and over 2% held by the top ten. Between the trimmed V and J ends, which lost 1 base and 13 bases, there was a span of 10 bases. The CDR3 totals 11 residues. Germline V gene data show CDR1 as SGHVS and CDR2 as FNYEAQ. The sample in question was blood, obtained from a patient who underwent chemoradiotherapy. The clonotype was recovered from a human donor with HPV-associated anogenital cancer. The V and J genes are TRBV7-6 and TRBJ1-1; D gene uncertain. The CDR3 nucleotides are TGTGCCAGCAGCTTAGGCCCGGGAGGTTTCTTT. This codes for CASSLGPGGFF.